These 28 T cell receptor beta chains share one sample of origin, sequenced in a study of blood T cell repertoires in COVID-19. Profiled with immunoSEQ multiplex PCR; TCRdb holds only in-frame clones, not every one. Among about 320,000 clones listed, around 86% were seen once. Input material: PBMCs or T cells enriched from blood (not recorded which). These receptors were taken from a woman aged 18-30 years who had recovered from COVID-19.

Of note for this clone: A read error may account for a junction end that differs from germline. This chain links TRBV7-7 with TRBJ1-1; D is undetermined. Germline lookup yields CDR1 SSHAT and CDR2 FNYEAQ (reference sequence). This CDR3 comprises 15 residues. CDR3 bases: TGTGCTAGCAGTTCCTTGAATACTAGGAACACTGAAGCTTTCTTT. This sequence encodes CASSSLNTRNTEAFF.

This chain connects TRBV5-1 to TRBJ2-2, with D maybe TRBD1 (6 bases). Germline values: CDR1 SGHRS, CDR2 YFSETQ. This CDR3 is built from 17 residues. V dropped 4 bases and J dropped 3 bases, with 19 bases sitting between them. CDR3 coding DNA: TGCGCCAGCAGCGCCTGGGGCAGGGGTAATGACACCGGGGAGCTGTTTTTT. Protein sequence: CASSAWGRGNDTGELFF. Complete variable domain (other parts from reference TRBV5-1 and TRBJ2-2): KAGVTQTPRYLIKTRGQQVTLSCSPISGHRSVSWYQQTPGQGLQFLFEYFSETQRNKGNFPGRFSGRQFSNSRSEMNVSTLELGDSALYLCASSAWGRGNDTGELFFGEGSRLTVL.

V and J are TRBV5-1 and TRBJ2-2; D gene unclear. Germline V gives CDR1 SGHRS, CDR2 YFSETQ. The CDR3 is 15 residues long. V lost 4 bases and J lost 1, with 11 bases in between. The CDR3 nucleotides read TGCGCCAGCAGCATTGACACCATGAACACCGGGGAGCTGTTTTTT. Amino acid sequence: CASSIDTMNTGELFF.

This clone was seen a handful of times. The rearrangement links TRBV1 to TRBJ2-1; TRBD2, the D gene given by the table, was not confirmed from the DNA. TRBV1 is a pseudogene. The CDR3 is 17 amino acids. The DNA for the CDR3 is TGCACCAGCAGCCAGACAGGGACTAGTGGGATCTACAATGAGCAGTTCTTC. This gives the protein CTSSQTGTSGIYNEQFF.

The chain is built from TRBV30 and TRBJ2-5; TRBD1 matches at 8 bases. Losses at the gene ends were 8 bases for V and 4 bases for J; bases not matched to a gene: 6. Germline CDR1 is GTSNPN and CDR2 is SVGIG (reference sequence). The CDR3 loop spans 12 amino acids. DNA of the CDR3: TGTGCCGGCGTTACAGGGGGAGAGACCCAGTACTTC. Encoded protein: CAGVTGGETQYF.

The chain couples TRBV24-1 to TRBJ2-3; 10 nucleotides line up with TRBD2. The germline gives CDR1 KGHDR, CDR2 SFDVKD. CDR3 length equals 17 residues. V lost 5 bases to trimming and J lost 1 base; unmatched junction nucleotides: 8. CDR3 residues: CATSGLAGASGTDTQYF. CDR3 in DNA: TGTGCCACCAGTGGGCTAGCGGGAGCATCAGGCACAGATACGCAGTATTTT.

The chain is built from TRBV4-1 and TRBJ2-7; tentatively, D is TRBD2 (5 bases). Germline V gives CDR1 MGHRA, CDR2 YSYEKL. This CDR3 comprises 15 residues. Trimming removed 0 bases at V and 4 bases at J, with 13 bases between. CDR3 protein: CASSQERGRGYEQYF. CDR3 in DNA: TGCGCCAGCAGCCAAGAGCGTGGGAGAGGTTACGAGCAGTACTTC.

The chain is built from TRBV5-6 and TRBJ1-2; D might be TRBD1 (5 bases). Trimming took off 0 bases at V and 5 bases at J, with 11 bases between the two ends. Germline V gene lookup returns CDR1 SGHDT and CDR2 YYEEEE. The CDR3 spans 14 residues. CDR3 region: CASSLVARVYGYTF. CDR3 bases: TGTGCCAGCAGCTTGGTCGCCAGGGTGTATGGCTACACCTTC. Based on the CDR3 plus reference TRBV5-6 and TRBJ1-2, the full variable domain is DAGVTQSPTHLIKTRGQQVTLRCSPKSGHDTVSWYQQALGQGPQFIFQYYEEEERQRGNFPDRFSGHQFPNYSSELNVNALLLGDSALYLCASSLVARVYGYTFGSGTRLTVV.

V and J are TRBV4-2 and TRBJ2-5; a weak D match, TRBD2 (6 bases). V was shortened by 0 bases and J by 1 base, with 15 bases between the two germline ends. Looked up from germline, CDR1 is LGHNA and CDR2 is YNFKEQ. CDR3 length equals 17 residues. CDR3 coding DNA: TGTGCCAGCAGCCAAGATGTGGCGGGGACGACCCAAGAGACCCAGTACTTC. This gives the protein CASSQDVAGTTQETQYF.

The V gene is TRBV2, the J gene TRBJ2-3; 11 nucleotides match TRBD2. This CDR3 spans 16 amino acids. Per germline, CDR1 SNHLY and CDR2 FYNNEI. The V and J ends lost 6 bases and 0 bases, in that order; junction bases with no gene match: 5. CDR3 loop: CASSKTSGISTDTQYF. DNA for the CDR3: TGTGCCAGCAGCAAGACTAGCGGGATAAGCACAGATACGCAGTATTTT.

CDR3 in amino acids: CASRLADTAYEQYF. The CDR3 DNA reads as TGTGCCAGCAGACTCGCGGACACCGCCTACGAGCAGTACTTC. The V and J genes are TRBV27 and TRBJ2-7, with D tentatively TRBD1 (5 bases). Trimming stripped 6 bases from V and 2 bases from J, with 14 bases between. Looked up from germline, CDR1 is MNHEY and CDR2 is SMNVEV (reference sequence). The CDR3 loop spans 14 amino acids.

The chain is built from TRBV6-1 and TRBJ2-2; 8 bases agree with TRBD1. CDR1 and CDR2 from the germline V gene are MNHNS and SASEGT. Trimming removed 4 bases from V and 4 bases from J; junction bases left unmatched: 8. CDR3 length: 16 residues. CDR3 loop: CASSAMTGAATGELFF. CDR3 sequence (DNA): TGTGCCAGCAGTGCTATGACAGGGGCTGCCACCGGGGAGCTGTTTTTT.

J is TRBJ2-1 and V is TRBV9; 8 bases line up with TRBD2. After removal of 0 bases from V and 3 bases from J, the junction contained 5 bases not matched to a gene. Germline lookup yields CDR1 SGDLS and CDR2 YYNGEE. CDR3 length equals 16 residues. The CDR3 bases are TGTGCCAGCAGCGTAGCCGGGAGGGCGATCTACAATGAGCAGTTCTTC. Translation: CASSVAGRAIYNEQFF.

This chain uses TRBV9 with TRBJ2-7; TRBD1 matches 7 bases. Unmatched junction bases numbered 4, after V lost 2 bases and J lost 2 bases. This CDR3 has 14 residues. In germline, CDR1 is SGDLS, CDR2 YYNGEE. The CDR3 coding sequence is TGTGCCAGCAGCGTGGGACAGACTCCCTACGAGCAGTACTTC. It specifies CASSVGQTPYEQYF.

The V gene is TRBV29-1, the J gene TRBJ1-4, with D tentatively TRBD1 (5 bases). The CDR3 runs 12 residues. The germline V gene encodes CDR1 SQVTM and CDR2 ANQGSEA. V was trimmed by 5 bases and J by 7 bases, leaving 11 bases between them. The CDR3 loop is CSVRQGGEKLFF. The CDR3 DNA reads as TGCAGCGTTAGGCAGGGTGGTGAAAAACTGTTTTTT.

The rearrangement uses TRBV5-6 and TRBJ2-1; TRBD2 matches 9 bases. Germline V gene lookup returns CDR1 SGHDT and CDR2 YYEEEE. V lost 4 bases, J lost 3 bases, and 8 bases stayed unmatched. The CDR3 contains 16 residues. CDR3 sequence (DNA): TGTGCCAGCAGCGGGAATAGCGGGAGCGTCTACAATGAGCAGTTCTTC. Translating gives CASSGNSGSVYNEQFF.

The rearrangement joins TRBV9 to TRBJ1-1; 9 nucleotides align to TRBD1. With V trimmed by 3 bases and J by 0 bases, 6 bases remained unmatched. The CDR3 is 16 amino acids. Germline CDR1 and CDR2: SGDLS and YYNGEE. CDR3 residues: CASSGGQGLMNTEAFF. In nucleotides, the CDR3 is TGTGCCAGCAGCGGGGGACAGGGCCTCATGAACACTGAAGCTTTCTTT.

The CDR3: CASSLQDNEQFF. CDR3 DNA sequence: TGTGCCAGTAGTCTTCAGGACAATGAGCAGTTCTTC. The chain couples TRBV19 to TRBJ2-1; D remains unclear. Trimming pared 5 bases from V and 5 bases from J, leaving 7 bases between. The CDR3 is 12 residues long. Looked up from germline, CDR1 is LNHDA and CDR2 is SQIVND (reference sequence).

V and J are TRBV5-1 and TRBJ1-4, with 7 bases aligning to TRBD1. From germline, CDR1 is SGHRS and CDR2 YFSETQ. V was clipped by 4 bases and J by 5 bases; unmatched bases: 5. The CDR3 runs 14 residues. CDR3 bases: TGCGCCAGCAGCCCCGGGACAGAGAATGAAAAACTGTTTTTT. Amino acid sequence: CASSPGTENEKLFF.

The chain couples TRBV5-4 to TRBJ2-1; tentative D call: TRBD2 (5 bases). The germline gives CDR1 SGHNT, CDR2 YYREEE (reference sequence). The V end lost 0 bases, the J end lost 7 bases, and 20 bases lay between the germline ends. This CDR3 spans 17 amino acids. CDR3 DNA sequence: TGTGCCAGCAGCTTGGGGACGGGGTCTTATCCTGGGAATGAGCAGTTCTTC. Amino acids: CASSLGTGSYPGNEQFF. The variable domain in full, with the rest retrieved from reference TRBV5-4 and TRBJ2-1, is ETGVTQSPTHLIKTRGQQVTLRCSSQSGHNTVSWYQQALGQGPQFIFQYYREEENGRGNFPPRFSGLQFPNYSSELNVNALELDDSALYLCASSLGTGSYPGNEQFFGPGTRLTVL.

This rearrangement joins TRBV6-5 to TRBJ2-7, with D uncertain. CDR1 is MNHEY and CDR2 is SVGAGI in the germline V gene. The length of the CDR3 is 12 residues. V was trimmed by 7 bases and J by 7 bases, leaving 14 bases between them. The CDR3 DNA follows: TGTGCCAGCAACAATTGGCCCCAGGAGCAGTACTTC. Its protein product is CASNNWPQEQYF.

The CDR3 here is CASSRGRDTEAFF. The CDR3, as DNA: TGTGCCAGCAGCCGAGGGAGGGATACTGAAGCTTTCTTT. The V and J genes are TRBV12-3 or TRBV12-4 and TRBJ1-1; unclear D gene. The CDR3 totals 13 residues. Trimming left V 6 bases short and J 5 bases short, with 13 bases between.

As for this clone: Distinct nucleotide sequences in the sample also encode this CDR3. The chain recombines TRBV5-1 with TRBJ1-1; 9 bases are a match to TRBD1. Germline V CDR1 and CDR2: SGHRS, YFSETQ. This CDR3 contains 14 residues. With 4 bases clipped from V and 5 bases from J, the junction kept 6 bases outside the gene matches. CDR3 nucleotide sequence: TGCGCCAGCAGCCCAGGACAGGGGCGGACTGAAGCTTTCTTT. Its protein product is CASSPGQGRTEAFF.

The chain combines TRBV5-4 with TRBJ2-2; D is possibly TRBD2 (5 bases). CDR1 and CDR2 (germline): SGHNT, YYREEE (reference sequence). V lost 4 bases and J lost 3, with 13 bases in between. CDR3 length: 15 residues. CDR3 nucleotides: TGTGCCAGCAGCCCTACGTACGGGGACACCGGGGAGCTGTTTTTT. It encodes CASSPTYGDTGELFF.

The chain employs TRBV28 and TRBJ1-5; 7 bases fit TRBD1. The CDR3 has 17 amino acids. J lost 0 bases, V lost 3 bases, and 8 bases had no gene match. Germline V gene data show CDR1 as MDHEN and CDR2 as SYDVKM. As DNA, the CDR3 is TGTGCCAGCAGTTTTCCCCGGACAGGTTATAGCAATCAGCCCCAGCATTTT. Translated: CASSFPRTGYSNQPQHF.

As DNA, the CDR3 is TGTGCCAGCAGGTCTACGAACACCGGGGAGCTGTTTTTT. It translates to CASRSTNTGELFF. The V call is TRBV9, the J call TRBJ2-2; D call uncertain. This CDR3 region has 13 residues. Germline V gene lookup returns CDR1 SGDLS and CDR2 YYNGEE. The germline V and J ends were trimmed by 5 bases and 0 bases, with 5 bases remaining between them.

The chain's CDR3 is CASSLRTQETQYF. In DNA, the CDR3 is TGTGCCAGCAGCTTGCGGACACAAGAGACCCAGTACTTC. The chain uses TRBV5-4 and TRBJ2-5, with TRBD1 as a possible D gene (5 bases). Germline V gives CDR1 SGHNT, CDR2 YYREEE (reference sequence). V was clipped by 1 base and J by 2 bases, with 6 bases between them. This CDR3 region has 13 residues.

J is TRBJ2-1 and V is TRBV30; TRBD1 might be the D (7 bases). Between the trimmed V and J ends, which lost 0 bases and 9 bases, there was a span of 15 bases. Germline V gene sequence: CDR1 GTSNPN, CDR2 SVGIG (reference sequence). The CDR3 length is 14 residues. The CDR3 sequence: CAWSVIGGGGEQFF. The CDR3 coding sequence is TGTGCCTGGAGTGTAATTGGAGGGGGCGGTGAGCAGTTCTTC. Variable domain in full (rest from reference TRBV30 and TRBJ2-1): SQTIHQWPATLVQPVGSPLSLECTVEGTSNPNLYWYRQAAGRGLQLLFYSVGIGQISSEVPQNLSASRPQDRQFILSSKKLLLSDSGFYLCAWSVIGGGGEQFFGPGTRLTVL.